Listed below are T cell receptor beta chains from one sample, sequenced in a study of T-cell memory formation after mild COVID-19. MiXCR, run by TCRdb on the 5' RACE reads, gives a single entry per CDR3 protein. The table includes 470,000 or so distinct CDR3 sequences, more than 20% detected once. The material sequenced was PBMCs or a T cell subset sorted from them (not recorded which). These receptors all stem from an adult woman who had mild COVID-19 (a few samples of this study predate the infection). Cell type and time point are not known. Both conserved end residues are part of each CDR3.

cdr3_aa: CATSRGGVPLNEQFF; v_call: TRBV5-1; j_call: TRBJ2-1
cdr3_aa: CASSLAVLDEQFF; v_call: TRBV5-1; j_call: TRBJ2-1
cdr3_aa: CASSQGDSRETQYF; v_call: TRBV4-3; j_call: TRBJ2-5
cdr3_aa: CASSQRTGFGELFF; v_call: TRBV3-1; j_call: TRBJ2-2
cdr3_aa: CASSLEIRTGNEQFF; v_call: TRBV12-3/TRBV12-4; j_call: TRBJ2-1
cdr3_aa: CASSSGLAGETYEQYF; v_call: TRBV12-3/TRBV12-4; j_call: TRBJ2-7
cdr3_aa: CASSLELGARTEAFF; v_call: TRBV12-3/TRBV12-4; j_call: TRBJ1-1
cdr3_aa: CASSLRDTIYNEQFF; v_call: TRBV7-8; j_call: TRBJ2-1
cdr3_aa: CASSWGGPGGYGYTF; v_call: TRBV27; j_call: TRBJ1-2
cdr3_aa: CASSDQEDTEAFF; v_call: TRBV9; j_call: TRBJ1-1
cdr3_aa: CASSQGVGPWVGELFF; v_call: TRBV12-3/TRBV12-4; j_call: TRBJ2-2
cdr3_aa: CASSLDGRNSPLHF; v_call: TRBV16; j_call: TRBJ1-6
cdr3_aa: CSVSRGSGELFF; v_call: TRBV29-1; j_call: TRBJ2-2
cdr3_aa: CASSLQSGASNTGELFF; v_call: TRBV6-6; j_call: TRBJ2-2
cdr3_aa: CASSRQGLAALGTQYF; v_call: TRBV7-3; j_call: TRBJ2-3
cdr3_aa: CASTRTEDTQYF; v_call: TRBV9; j_call: TRBJ2-3
cdr3_aa: CSVNQIAVSYEQYF; v_call: TRBV20-1; j_call: TRBJ2-7
cdr3_aa: CASSPWAGVYEQYF; v_call: TRBV12-3/TRBV12-4; j_call: TRBJ2-7
cdr3_aa: CASSVGPGGDEQYF; v_call: TRBV9; j_call: TRBJ2-7
cdr3_aa: CASRSDSANTGELFF; v_call: TRBV25-1; j_call: TRBJ2-2
cdr3_aa: CASTQGLAGGRCTDTQYF; v_call: TRBV25-1; j_call: TRBJ2-3
cdr3_aa: CATGGVGNQPQHF; v_call: TRBV2; j_call: TRBJ1-5
cdr3_aa: CSAPTPTGRYTEAFF; v_call: TRBV20-1; j_call: TRBJ1-1
cdr3_aa: CASSVDHGSRAGELFF; v_call: TRBV9; j_call: TRBJ2-2
cdr3_aa: CASSLRPLAGAYNEQFF; v_call: TRBV7-8; j_call: TRBJ2-1
cdr3_aa: CASRPSRGSNTGELFF; v_call: TRBV6-6; j_call: TRBJ2-2
cdr3_aa: CASSQLNEAFF; v_call: TRBV3-1; j_call: TRBJ1-1
cdr3_aa: CATTVAGGSTDTQYF; v_call: TRBV5-1; j_call: TRBJ2-3
cdr3_aa: CASSRGTGDNSPLHF; v_call: TRBV4-2; j_call: TRBJ1-6
cdr3_aa: CASSYGRTGNTEAFF; v_call: TRBV6-5; j_call: TRBJ1-1
cdr3_aa: CASSLYLQYTGELFF; v_call: TRBV7-2; j_call: TRBJ2-2
cdr3_aa: CASSTGPWDNEQFF; v_call: TRBV12-3/TRBV12-4; j_call: TRBJ2-1
cdr3_aa: CSARQGGPNTEAFF; v_call: TRBV20-1; j_call: TRBJ1-1
cdr3_aa: CASSVGSAAHEQFF; v_call: TRBV9; j_call: TRBJ2-1
cdr3_aa: CASSQDWEQGSYNEQFF; v_call: TRBV4-3; j_call: TRBJ2-1
cdr3_aa: CASSQARKGGNEQFF; v_call: TRBV4-3; j_call: TRBJ2-1
cdr3_aa: CASSLTRGPNTEAFF; v_call: TRBV7-3; j_call: TRBJ1-1
cdr3_aa: CSARDLARSNQPQHF; v_call: TRBV20-1; j_call: TRBJ1-5
cdr3_aa: CASNRSPGANVLTF; v_call: TRBV11-1; j_call: TRBJ2-6
cdr3_aa: CSASFRHSEQYF; v_call: TRBV20-1; j_call: TRBJ2-7
cdr3_aa: CASTRGGSGAGELFF; v_call: TRBV3-1; j_call: TRBJ2-2
cdr3_aa: CASSKTGEETQYF; v_call: TRBV5-1; j_call: TRBJ2-5
cdr3_aa: CASSHTGQPPLF; v_call: TRBV7-3; j_call: TRBJ2-1
cdr3_aa: CATSSSGRAYEQYF; v_call: TRBV15; j_call: TRBJ2-7
cdr3_aa: CASSLVSAVQETQYF; v_call: TRBV11-3; j_call: TRBJ2-5
cdr3_aa: CSVGASGDREQFF; v_call: TRBV29-1; j_call: TRBJ2-1
cdr3_aa: CASSEPGSEQYF; v_call: TRBV28; j_call: TRBJ2-7
cdr3_aa: CAISDGSYEQYF; v_call: TRBV10-3; j_call: TRBJ2-7
cdr3_aa: CASSPIRQAHEQYF; v_call: TRBV7-8; j_call: TRBJ2-7
cdr3_aa: CASRPNRGRTEAFF; v_call: TRBV6-2/TRBV6-3; j_call: TRBJ1-1
cdr3_aa: CASSLEYRVLKNTGELFF; v_call: TRBV7-6; j_call: TRBJ2-2
cdr3_aa: CASSRRIGTGSTGELFF; v_call: TRBV3-1; j_call: TRBJ2-2
cdr3_aa: CASTQESSMLYEQYF; v_call: TRBV6-5; j_call: TRBJ2-7
cdr3_aa: CASSLAPAPFIYF; v_call: TRBV12-3/TRBV12-4; j_call: TRBJ1-3